This T cell receptor beta chain was profiled in a study of cytomegalovirus exposure and HLA in healthy donors. Primers included in the PCR were 60 Vbeta and 13 Jbeta primers. Assay: immunoSEQ multiplex PCR; the TCRdb copy retains only in-frame clones and omits some. The sample includes 150,000 to 200,000 clones, about 80% seen only once; the top ten take 2% to 2.5%. The TCR comes from a man aged 45-60 years in good health and CMV-seropositive. The sample taken for sequencing was PBMCs.

The CDR3: CAWSVGGGGDTQYF. DNA of the CDR3: TGTGCCTGGAGTGTGGGAGGGGGGGGAGATACGCAGTATTTT. The V and J genes are TRBV30 and TRBJ2-3; a possible D gene is TRBD2 (7 bases). Trimming pared 0 bases from V and 5 bases from J, leaving 12 bases between. CDR1 and CDR2 (germline): GTSNPN, SVGIG (reference sequence). The CDR3 has 14 amino acids.